The 10 T cell receptor beta chains below come from one sample, sequenced in a study of cytomegalovirus exposure and HLA in healthy donors. The PCR employed 60 Vbeta primers together with 13 Jbeta primers. TCRdb's copy holds only in-frame clones and misses some; the assay was immunoSEQ multiplex PCR. Of some 190,000 clones listed, roughly four fifths are singletons. Input material: PBMCs. These receptors all stem from a woman in her 30s in good health and CMV-seropositive.

The gene calls are TRBV5-6 and TRBJ2-2; D might be TRBD1 (5 bases). In germline, CDR1 is SGHDT, CDR2 YYEEEE. The length of the CDR3 is 15 residues. Trimming removed 6 bases at V and 1 base at J, with 13 bases between. CDR3 in DNA: TGTGCCAGCAACCTTTGGGGCGGGAACACCGGGGAGCTGTTTTTT. This codes for CASNLWGGNTGELFF.

This clone has a handful of counts. The genes are TRBV5-1 and TRBJ2-7; D is perhaps TRBD2 (5 bases). Germline CDR1 reads SGHRS; CDR2 reads YFSETQ. CDR3 length: 17 residues. Trimming stripped 4 bases from V and 0 bases from J, with 20 bases between. This CDR3 is CASSPEVRAKLSYEQYF. The CDR3 DNA reads TGCGCCAGCAGCCCGGAGGTTAGGGCGAAACTCTCCTACGAGCAGTACTTC.

Only a few counts were recorded for this clone. This rearrangement joins TRBV2 to TRBJ2-3, with D possibly TRBD2 on 6 matching bases. There are 13 residues in the CDR3. Germline V gives CDR1 SNHLY, CDR2 FYNNEI. V lost 6 bases, J lost 5 bases, and 12 bases lay in between. The DNA for the CDR3 is TGTGCCAGCAGCGGCGGGGCCGAAGATACGCAGTATTTT. As protein: CASSGGAEDTQYF.

CDR3 nucleotide sequence: TGTGCCAGCAGTGCCGAGGGGGTCTCCTACAATGAGCAGTTCTTC. It yields the protein CASSAEGVSYNEQFF. The gene calls are TRBV6-4 and TRBJ2-1; D perhaps matches TRBD1 (6 bases). The CDR3 consists of 15 residues. CDR1 and CDR2 (germline): MRHNA, SNTAGT. Trimming took 4 bases from V and 0 from J, leaving 10 bases between them.

This clone was counted only a few times. The rearrangement links TRBV5-6 to TRBJ2-5; 8 bases map to TRBD1. The CDR3 contains 14 residues. With V trimmed by 0 bases and J by 5 bases, 3 bases remained unmatched. Germline V CDR1 and CDR2: SGHDT, YYEEEE. The CDR3: CASSLVNRGETQYF. The CDR3 DNA sequence: TGTGCCAGCAGCTTGGTAAACAGGGGGGAGACCCAGTACTTC.

The rearrangement links TRBV28 to TRBJ2-7, with TRBD2 identical over 11 bases. The CDR3 totals 16 residues. Germline-derived CDR1 and CDR2 are MDHEN and SYDVKM. V dropped 5 bases and J dropped 1; count of bases not matched to a gene: 7. The CDR3 loop reads CASSPPLAGGSYEQYF. DNA for the CDR3: TGTGCCAGCAGTCCACCCTTAGCGGGAGGGTCCTACGAGCAGTACTTC.

The chain uses TRBV6-5 and TRBJ2-5; 11 bases are a match to TRBD2. V trimming: 5 bases; J trimming: 5 bases; junction bases outside the gene matches: 7. The CDR3 consists of 15 residues. The germline CDR1 and CDR2 sequences are MNHEY and SVGAGI. The CDR3 DNA follows: TGTGCCAGCAGTCGTAGCGGGAGGGCCGAGGAGACCCAGTACTTC. It yields the protein CASSRSGRAEETQYF.

The V and J genes are TRBV11-2 and TRBJ2-2, with 8 bases that match TRBD2. This CDR3 comprises 15 residues. V was pared by 5 bases and J by 5 bases, with 7 bases of the junction left unmatched. Germline lookup yields CDR1 SGHAT and CDR2 FQNNGV. The CDR3: CASSPGTRITGELFF. Here the CDR3 DNA reads TGTGCCAGCAGCCCCGGGACTAGGATAACCGGGGAGCTGTTTTTT.

This rearrangement joins TRBV29-1 to TRBJ1-5; D might be TRBD1 (6 bases). The V gene's germline CDR1 is SQVTM and CDR2 ANQGSEA. The CDR3 extends over 15 amino acids. Here the CDR3 reads CARTPGADSNQPQHF. CDR3 bases: TGCGCTCGAACGCCAGGGGCCGATAGCAATCAGCCCCAGCATTTT.

This clone was counted only a few times. V gene TRBV2 combines with J gene TRBJ2-2; D is possibly TRBD1 (6 bases). CDR3 length equals 14 residues. V shed 1 base and J shed 7 bases, with 10 bases lying between them. Germline lookup yields CDR1 SNHLY and CDR2 FYNNEI. The CDR3 bases are TGTGCCAGCAGTGAAGTGACAGGCCGCGGGGAGCTGTTTTTT. It translates to CASSEVTGRGELFF.